These 9 T cell receptor beta chains were all obtained from the same sample, sequenced in a study of OX40 agonist ivuxolimab in advanced cancers. Sequencing used immunoSEQ multiplex PCR; TCRdb keeps in-frame clones, though not all of them. The table has roughly 61,000 clones, roughly 85% seen once. Source: CD4+ or CD8+ T cells sorted from blood, taken in a trial of the OX40 agonist ivuxolimab. Receptor source: an adult with an advanced solid tumor such as melanoma, head and neck, liver or kidney cancer.

The gene calls are TRBV7-2 and TRBJ2-3, with D unresolved. The CDR3 is 13 residues long. V lost 11 bases and J lost 3, with 15 bases in between. Germline lookup yields CDR1 SGHTA and CDR2 FQGNSA. CDR3 protein: CAAAQLMTDTQYF. CDR3 sequence (DNA): TGTGCCGCCGCCCAGCTTATGACAGATACGCAGTATTTT.

The J gene is TRBJ2-5, the V gene TRBV14; no clear D. The CDR3 is 14 amino acids. Germline V gene data show CDR1 as SGHDN and CDR2 as FVKESK. With 4 bases removed from V and 2 bases from J, the gap between germline ends came to 11 bases. This chain's CDR3 is CASSRLVDQETQYF. The CDR3 DNA sequence: TGTGCCAGCAGCCGTTTGGTAGATCAAGAGACCCAGTACTTC. Combining the CDR3 with reference TRBV14 and TRBJ2-5 gives the whole variable domain EAGVTQFPSHSVIEKGQTVTLRCDPISGHDNLYWYRRVMGKEIKFLLHFVKESKQDESGMPNNRFLAERTGGTYSTLKVQPAELEDSGVYFCASSRLVDQETQYFGPGTRLLVL.

The chain employs TRBV10-1 and TRBJ2-1, with 11 bases aligning to TRBD2. The junction had 1 base not matched to a gene; V was cut back by 2 bases and J by 4 bases. This CDR3 contains 15 residues. Germline CDR1 is WNHNN and CDR2 is SYGVQD (reference sequence). DNA for the CDR3: TGCGCCAGCAGTGAGGGGACTAGCGGATACAATGAGCAGTTCTTC. It translates to CASSEGTSGYNEQFF.

The chain carries TRBV19 and TRBJ2-2; TRBD1 agrees at 7 bases. Looked up from germline, CDR1 is LNHDA and CDR2 is SQIVND (reference sequence). The CDR3 is made up of 13 amino acids. The V gene end was trimmed by 7 bases and the J gene end by 6 bases; junction bases not matched to a gene: 5. Written as DNA, the CDR3 is TGTGCCAGTACCCAGACAGGGTCCGGGGAGCTGTTTTTT. It specifies CASTQTGSGELFF.

The V call is TRBV6-5, the J call TRBJ2-1; the D gene could be TRBD1 or TRBD2 (5 bases each). Germline values: CDR1 MNHEY, CDR2 SVGAGI. This CDR3 comprises 14 residues. The ends were cut back, 5 bases at V and 7 bases at J, with 15 bases in the middle. CDR3 nucleotides: TGTGCCAGCAGTGGGGCCATAAGGAGGAATGAGCAGTTCTTC. This translates into CASSGAIRRNEQFF.

The V gene is TRBV10-2, the J gene TRBJ2-1; no firm D call. The CDR3 consists of 13 residues. The germline V and J ends were trimmed by 5 bases and 6 bases, with 11 bases remaining between them. CDR1 and CDR2 (germline): WSHSY, SAAADI. The CDR3 region has the DNA TGCGCCAGCAGTTTAGCCCCAGGCAATGAGCAGTTCTTC. Amino acid sequence: CASSLAPGNEQFF.

J is TRBJ1-5 and V is TRBV20-1; D is ambiguous. There are 11 residues in the CDR3. Trimming cost V 2 bases and J 10 bases, with 9 bases left between them. The V gene's germline CDR1 is DFQATT and CDR2 SNEGSKA (reference sequence). For the CDR3, the DNA is TGCAGTGCTAGATCGGCGGGCCCCCAGCATTTT. Amino acids: CSARSAGPQHF.

The rearrangement joins TRBV7-2 to TRBJ2-7, with 10 positions matching TRBD1. The CDR3 sequence is 14 residues long. Looked up from germline, CDR1 is SGHTA and CDR2 is FQGNSA. With V trimmed by 5 bases and J by 2 bases, 3 bases remained unmatched. The CDR3 spells CASSETGGAYEQYF. CDR3 nucleotides: TGTGCCAGCAGCGAGACAGGGGGCGCCTACGAGCAGTACTTC.

The gene calls are TRBV7-9 and TRBJ2-5, with D unresolved. The V gene lost 5 bases and the J gene lost 8 bases, with 15 bases spanning the gap. This CDR3 is 13 amino acids long. Germline V gene sequence: CDR1 SEHNR, CDR2 FQNEAQ (reference sequence). The CDR3 is CASSTLSWFTQYF. CDR3 nucleotide sequence: TGTGCCAGCAGCACCTTAAGTTGGTTTACCCAGTACTTC.